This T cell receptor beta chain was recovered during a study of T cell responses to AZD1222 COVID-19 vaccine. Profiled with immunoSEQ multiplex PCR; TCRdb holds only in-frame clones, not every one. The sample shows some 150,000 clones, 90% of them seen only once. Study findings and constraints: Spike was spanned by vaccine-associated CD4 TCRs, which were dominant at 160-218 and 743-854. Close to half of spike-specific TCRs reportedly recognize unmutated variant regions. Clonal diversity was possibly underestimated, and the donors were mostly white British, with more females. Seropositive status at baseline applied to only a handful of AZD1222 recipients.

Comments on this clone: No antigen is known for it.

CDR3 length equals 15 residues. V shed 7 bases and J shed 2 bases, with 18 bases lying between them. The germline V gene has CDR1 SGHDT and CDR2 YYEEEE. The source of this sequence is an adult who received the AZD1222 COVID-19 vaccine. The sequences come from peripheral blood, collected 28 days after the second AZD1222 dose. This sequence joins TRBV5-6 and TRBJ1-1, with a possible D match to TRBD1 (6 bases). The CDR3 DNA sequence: TGTGCCAGCGAACCTCCGGGACAAGTCAACACTGAAGCTTTCTTT. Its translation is CASEPPGQVNTEAFF.